This T cell receptor (beta chain) comes out of a study of prognosis after radiotherapy for stage I lung cancer. Study in general: Enrolled patients (around 12 men, 5 or 6 women) had a median age of about 74 years and an age range of about 50 to 95 years.

The germline CDR1 and CDR2 sequences are MNHEY and SVGAGI. With 2 bases removed from V and 6 bases from J, the gap between germline ends came to 11 bases. This CDR3 spans 15 amino acids. Using two-round multiplex PCR, the authors amplified TCR beta CDR3 from genomic DNA. Individual primers that were specific to each TRBV and TRBJ gene served in first-round PCR. TCRdb re-analysed the multiplex PCR reads in MiXCR, keeping a single row per CDR3 protein. The sample has some 23,000 distinct CDR3 sequences, about 40% seen once. Blood, 5.5 to 7.5 milliliters, was collected at each of two time points. Notes on this clonotype: This likely stems from a read error, as it lies one base from a far larger clone.

The clonotype comes from a donor of 50 years or more with non-small cell lung cancer. This sequence joins TRBV6-5 and TRBJ1-6; TRBD1 might be the D (5 bases). The sample was PBMCs, taken before or after stereotactic body radiation therapy (not recorded which). CDR3: CASSYQGWGNSPLHF. CDR3 in DNA: TGTGCCAGCAGTTACCAGGGATGGGGTAATTCACCCCTCCACTTT.